The clone carrying this T cell receptor (beta chain) was detected a few times. This sample is part of a study of blood T cell repertoires in COVID-19. Study-level background: Sources were T cells, B-cell-depleted T cells, or PBMCs; the material itself was cDNA or gDNA.

Authors' analysis steps: Reference gene primer amplification in the assay estimated nucleated cell counts. Profiling relied on immunoSEQ multiplex PCR, and the TCRdb table lists in-frame clones only, not all of them. The DNA was the basis for D and trimming; V, J and clone size are from that table. This table has about 190,000 clones, 60% to 80% appearing once. The sequence was obtained from a man aged 60-69 years with active or convalescent COVID-19. Input material: peripheral blood.

The CDR3 sequence: CASSLDGGGGMDTEAFF. In DNA form, the CDR3 reads TGTGCCAGCAGCTTAGATGGGGGAGGGGGTATGGACACTGAAGCTTTCTTT. The chain links TRBV11-3 to TRBJ1-1, with D possibly matching TRBD1 (6 bases). The CDR3 consists of 17 residues. Germline CDR1 is SGHNT and CDR2 is YENEEA. Trimming shortened V by 0 bases and J by 3 bases, and 17 bases separated the two germline ends.